The 5 T cell receptor beta chains below all came from one sample that was sequenced in a study of CD8+ T cells in alopecia areata. After isolation, RNA underwent reverse transcription to generate cDNA as the sequencing template. Only in-frame clones appear in the TCRdb table, and some are missing; sequencing was by immunoSEQ multiplex PCR. The profile shows approximately 160,000 clones, 60% to 75% of them singletons. Treatment of the sample: oral pan-JAK inhibitor, 5-10 mg twice daily. The specimen comprised CD4+ T cells sorted from blood, sampled at week 24, from a patient treated with tofacitinib. The receptors derive from a human donor with alopecia areata.

This chain joins TRBV16 and TRBJ1-6; TRBD1 matches at 11 bases. J was trimmed by 8 bases and V by 0 bases; bases with no gene match: 0. CDR3 length: 15 residues. Germline loops: CDR1 KGHSY, CDR2 FQNENV. This CDR3 is CASSQSGQGDSPLHF. The CDR3 region has the DNA TGTGCCAGCAGCCAATCGGGACAGGGGGATTCACCCCTCCACTTT.

This chain links TRBV30 with TRBJ2-5, with D perhaps matching TRBD1 (6 bases). The length of the CDR3 is 14 residues. The V end lost 4 bases, the J end lost 5 bases, and 17 bases lay between the germline ends. Germline V gene data show CDR1 as GTSNPN and CDR2 as SVGIG (reference sequence). CDR3 sequence (DNA): TGTGCCTGGAATCTGTTGGCAGGGGTGGAGACCCAGTACTTC. It specifies CAWNLLAGVETQYF.

The chain employs TRBV29-1 and TRBJ1-2, with TRBD1 as a possible D gene (6 bases). The V end lost 4 bases, the J end lost 7 bases, and 13 bases lay between the germline ends. The germline gives CDR1 SQVTM, CDR2 ANQGSEA. This CDR3 comprises 12 residues. The CDR3 DNA sequence: TGCAGCGTTGTTGACAGGAGGGGTGGCTACACCTTC. Amino acid sequence: CSVVDRRGGYTF.

This chain links TRBV2 with TRBJ2-1; 7 positions agree with TRBD1. This CDR3 is built from 17 residues. CDR1 is SNHLY, CDR2 FYNNEI, per germline. V gave up 5 bases and J gave up 4 bases; unmatched junction bases: 14. CDR3 bases: TGTGCCAGCAGTCGGACAGGTTGGAGTGGGGTGTACAATGAGCAGTTCTTC. As protein: CASSRTGWSGVYNEQFF.

The rearrangement links TRBV29-1 to TRBJ1-1, with a possible D match to TRBD1 (5 bases). The CDR3 consists of 15 residues. Between the trimmed V and J ends, which lost 7 bases and 4 bases, there was a span of 22 bases. The germline V gene has CDR1 SQVTM and CDR2 ANQGSEA. The CDR3: CSASAGTEGSTEAFF. In DNA form, the CDR3 reads TGCAGCGCCTCCGCGGGTACGGAGGGGAGCACTGAAGCTTTCTTT.